This T cell receptor beta chain was sequenced in a study of blood T cells in healthy people across ages. Combining a sample-barcoded 5' primer with a J-beta primer mix, a second PCR ran for about 7 to 12 cycles. Each CDR3 protein gets one entry after TCRdb re-called the 5' RACE reads with MiXCR. The sample lists about 1.7 million distinct CDR3 sequences; roughly 30% were seen once. The study's findings and limits: Higher diversity, along with more naive CD4+ cells, distinguished long-lived donors from aged donors. Per million T cells, the diversity of TCR beta decreased roughly linearly as age advanced.

V lost 1 base and J lost 2; bases outside the gene matches: 6. In germline, CDR1 is MNHEY, CDR2 SMNVEV (reference sequence). The CDR3 sequence is 16 residues long. The authors isolated at least 6 million PBMCs per sample. This clonotype was observed a few times. Its cognate antigen is unknown. V usage is TRBV27 and J usage is TRBJ1-2; TRBD1 agrees at 8 bases. The source is a woman aged 30 to 39 in good health. The sample was blood. This chain's CDR3 is CASSLLIGQGNYGYTF. DNA of the CDR3: TGTGCCAGCAGTTTATTAATTGGACAGGGAAACTATGGCTACACCTTC.